Shown below are 20 T cell receptor beta chains from a single sample sequenced in a study of blood T cell repertoires in COVID-19. Libraries were prepared by immunoSEQ multiplex PCR; TCRdb keeps only in-frame clonotypes and omits some of them. The sample consists of about 110,000 clones, approximately 72% of them appearing once. Sequences were obtained from peripheral blood. All receptors derive from a woman between 65 and 79 years old with acute or convalescent COVID-19.

This rearrangement joins TRBV10-3 to TRBJ1-2; possibly TRBD1 for D (6 bases). Germline CDR1 is ENHRY and CDR2 is SYGVKD. The CDR3 runs to 12 residues. The ends were cut back, 11 bases at V and 8 bases at J, with 18 bases in the middle. In DNA, the CDR3 is TGTGCCCTTAAGGGGGGGTCCGACGGCTACACCTTC. Its translation: CALKGGSDGYTF.

V and J are TRBV28 and TRBJ1-1; D is undetermined. Germline loops: CDR1 MDHEN, CDR2 SYDVKM. The V and J ends lost 2 bases and 7 bases respectively, with 14 bases between them. CDR3 length: 14 amino acids. The chain's CDR3 is CASSLRQVANEAFF. The CDR3 DNA sequence: TGTGCCAGCAGTTTACGGCAGGTCGCCAATGAAGCTTTCTTT.

This sequence joins TRBV29-1 and TRBJ2-6; D is unresolved. CDR3 length equals 13 residues. From germline, CDR1 is SQVTM and CDR2 ANQGSEA. Trimming stripped 4 bases from V and 4 bases from J, with 8 bases between. The CDR3 nucleotides are TGCAGCGTTGGAAGTCGGGGGGCCAACGTCCTGACTTTC. Translated: CSVGSRGANVLTF.

V usage is TRBV5-1 and J usage is TRBJ2-5; 8 nucleotides match TRBD2. The CDR3 consists of 15 residues. Trimming cost V 3 bases and J 0 bases; bases outside gene matches: 4. Germline CDR1 and CDR2: SGHRS and YFSETQ. CDR3 loop: CASSWGGGNQETQYF. CDR3 nucleotides: TGCGCCAGCAGCTGGGGCGGGGGGAACCAAGAGACCCAGTACTTC.

This chain's CDR3 is CASSVVTVRMNTEAFF. CDR3 nucleotide sequence: TGTGCCAGCAGCGTAGTAACAGTTAGAATGAACACTGAAGCTTTCTTT. The chain carries TRBV9 and TRBJ1-1; the D is unclear. The CDR3 spans 16 residues. The germline V and J ends were trimmed by 0 bases and 0 bases, with 12 bases remaining between them. The germline CDR1 and CDR2 sequences are SGDLS and YYNGEE.

Notes on this clone: An end of the junction does not agree with germline; a read error may underlie this. The rearrangement joins TRBV2 to TRBJ1-4; D call uncertain. There are 12 residues in the CDR3. Germline assignment: CDR1 SNHLY and CDR2 FYNNEI. CDR3 bases: TGTGCCACCGGGGTCAGAGGAGGGAATCCGCGTTTT. The encoded protein is CATGVRGGNPRF.

This clone was picked up one time. The rearrangement uses TRBV5-4 and TRBJ1-5; tentative D call: TRBD1 (5 bases). V lost 4 bases, J lost 11 bases, and 16 bases lay in between. The CDR3 length is 13 residues. The germline CDR1 and CDR2 sequences are SGHNT and YYREEE (reference sequence). The CDR3 DNA sequence: TGTGCCAGCAGCCGGGACTCAAGCAGGGCCCAGCATTTT. This codes for CASSRDSSRAQHF.

The gene calls are TRBV10-1 and TRBJ2-5; a possible D gene is TRBD1 (6 bases). Trimming cost V 3 bases and J 5 bases, with 10 bases left between them. The germline V gene encodes CDR1 WNHNN and CDR2 SYGVQD (reference sequence). The CDR3 is 13 amino acids. The CDR3 protein is CASSEGGRETQYF. The CDR3 coding sequence is TGCGCCAGCAGTGAAGGGGGTCGGGAGACCCAGTACTTC.

CDR3 region: CSLRGGVYNEQFF. The CDR3 nucleotides are TGCAGTCTACGAGGGGGGGTGTACAATGAGCAGTTCTTC. The chain recombines TRBV29-1 with TRBJ2-1; tentative D call: TRBD2 (7 bases). The CDR3 covers 13 residues. CDR1 SQVTM and CDR2 ANQGSEA come from the germline V gene.

This clone was counted a few times. The gene calls are TRBV6-5 and TRBJ1-1; D not resolved. The CDR3 contains 13 residues. The germline V gene encodes CDR1 MNHEY and CDR2 SVGAGI. V was trimmed by 5 bases and J by 1 base, leaving 8 bases between them. CDR3 bases: TGTGCCAGCAGTATGGCGGGGAACACTGAAGCTTTCTTT. This codes for CASSMAGNTEAFF.

The V call is TRBV28, the J call TRBJ1-6, with a weak D call TRBD1 (5 bases). With 5 bases removed from V and 5 bases from J, the gap between germline ends came to 10 bases. This CDR3 region has 14 residues. Germline loops: CDR1 MDHEN, CDR2 SYDVKM. Written as DNA, the CDR3 is TGTGCCAGCAGTCCGGTCAGGGATAATTCACCCCTCCACTTT. It translates to CASSPVRDNSPLHF.

DNA for the CDR3: TGTGCCAGCAGATTTTCCGGACAGGGTGAAAAACTGTTTTTT. Translation: CASRFSGQGEKLFF. This chain uses TRBV7-2 with TRBJ1-4; 8 positions agree with TRBD1. J was trimmed by 7 bases and V by 6 bases; bases with no gene match: 7. The length of the CDR3 is 14 residues. Germline V gene sequence: CDR1 SGHTA, CDR2 FQGNSA. Full variable domain (remainder filled in from reference TRBV7-2 and TRBJ1-4): GAGVSQSPSNKVTEKGKDVELRCDPISGHTALYWYRQSLGQGLEFLIYFQGNSAPDKSGLPSDRFSAERTGGSVSTLTIQRTQQEDSAVYLCASRFSGQGEKLFFGSGTQLSVL.

The gene calls are TRBV7-9 and TRBJ2-7; TRBD1 aligns across 10 bases. Germline V gene sequence: CDR1 SEHNR, CDR2 FQNEAQ (reference sequence). The junction had 7 bases not matched to a gene; V was cut back by 5 bases and J by 6 bases. The CDR3 extends over 14 amino acids. The CDR3 coding sequence is TGTGCCAGCAGCCCCTCCGGGACAGGGGCCGAGCAGTACTTC. It encodes CASSPSGTGAEQYF.

Only one count was recorded for this clone. The CDR3 loop is CASSPANYGYTF. In nucleotides, the CDR3 is TGTGCCAGCAGCCCAGCTAACTATGGCTACACCTTC. The V and J genes are TRBV28 and TRBJ1-2; D remains ambiguous. Germline loops: CDR1 MDHEN, CDR2 SYDVKM. The germline V and J ends were trimmed by 6 bases and 0 bases, with 5 bases remaining between them. The CDR3 is 12 amino acids.

This clone has just a few counts. J is TRBJ1-2 and V is TRBV3-1 (or the pseudogene TRBV3-2); 10 bases map to TRBD1. The trim removed 3 bases at V and 2 bases at J, leaving 3 bases unmatched. Germline loops: CDR1 LGHDT, CDR2 YNNKEL (reference sequence). This CDR3 has 15 amino acids. In DNA, the CDR3 is TGTGCCAGCAGCCAGGGACAGGGGTTGAACTATGGCTACACCTTC. It translates to CASSQGQGLNYGYTF.

This clone came up a few times. The chain links TRBV12-3 or TRBV12-4 to TRBJ2-7; a possible D gene is TRBD1 (6 bases). The V gene lost 6 bases and the J gene lost 7 bases, with 16 bases spanning the gap. CDR3 size: 13 residues. CDR3 nucleotide sequence: TGTGCCAGCAGCAAGACAGGACCTTGGGAGCAGTACTTC. It encodes CASSKTGPWEQYF.

This clone was seen only a few times. The chain joins TRBV3-1 (or the pseudogene TRBV3-2) to TRBJ2-5; 9 bases are a match to TRBD2. This CDR3 is 15 amino acids long. CDR1 is LGHDT and CDR2 is YNNKEL in the germline V gene (reference sequence). J was trimmed by 5 bases and V by 4 bases; bases with no gene match: 8. The chain's CDR3 is CASSRNSGGYETQYF. Written as DNA, the CDR3 is TGTGCCAGCAGCCGAAATAGCGGGGGTTACGAGACCCAGTACTTC.

The chain links TRBV5-1 to TRBJ1-3; D gene unclear. Germline V CDR1 and CDR2: SGHRS, YFSETQ. The CDR3 contains 15 residues. The germline V and J ends were trimmed by 4 bases and 0 bases, with 11 bases remaining between them. The CDR3 nucleotides are TGCGCCAGCAGCGCCGTGGTCAGCTCTGGAAACACCATATATTTT. This gives the protein CASSAVVSSGNTIYF.

In DNA, the CDR3 is TGTGCCAGCAGTATGGACAGGGCCAACGTCCTGACTTTC. The encoded protein is CASSMDRANVLTF. The chain joins TRBV2 to TRBJ2-6, with a tentative D call TRBD1 (5 bases). Germline V gene data show CDR1 as SNHLY and CDR2 as FYNNEI. The CDR3 has 13 amino acids. The V gene lost 5 bases and the J gene lost 5 bases, with 7 bases spanning the gap.

Points on this clone: The sample has other DNA sequences that encode this CDR3 too. The rearrangement uses TRBV6-6 and TRBJ1-3, with D hard to call. Germline CDR1 and CDR2: MNHNY and SVGAGI (reference sequence). Trimming removed 0 bases at V and 0 bases at J, with 3 bases between. CDR3 size: 14 residues. CDR3 sequence (DNA): TGTGCCAGCAGTTACTCGAGCTCTGGAAACACCATATATTTT. Protein: CASSYSSSGNTIYF.